This note documents a single TCR beta chain sequence. Its specificity is not known. In a library made to pick up alpha chains, this beta chain is a stray read with a size that means little. These data originate in a study of spatial heterogeneity in lung cancer. Study findings and constraints: One measure, the expanded intratumoral alpha and beta TCR count, tracked tumor mutation counts. Tumor T cells had an estimated coverage that came to about 6.4% for alpha chains and 13% for beta chains.

Each CDR3 protein gets one entry after TCRdb re-called the 5' RACE reads with MiXCR. Among roughly 9,800 distinct CDR3 sequences listed, roughly half were seen once. CDR3 length: 14 amino acids. Germline V gives CDR1 SEHNR, CDR2 FQNEAQ (reference sequence). V lost 5 bases and J 7 bases, leaving 15 bases between the germline ends. Indicated time point: sample taken at primary tumor resection. Samples came from 65 to 75 TRACERx patients with untreated early-stage lung cancer. The source is a female donor with early-stage non-small cell lung cancer. J is TRBJ1-5 and V is TRBV7-9, with D possibly matching TRBD1 (5 bases). The sample here was lung tumor tissue, taken at surgery. The DNA for the CDR3 is TGTGCCAGCAGCCACCCTGGGCAGGGCCAGCCCCAGCATTTT. Protein sequence: CASSHPGQGQPQHF.